This TCR beta chain was captured in a study of T cell responses to AZD1222 COVID-19 vaccine. CDR3 length: 16 residues. Germline values: CDR1 MNHNS, CDR2 SASEGT. V lost 4 bases and J 0 bases, leaving 15 bases between the germline ends. Regarding this clone: Its antigen is unknown.

Sequencing was performed with immunoSEQ multiplex PCR; in TCRdb, only in-frame clones are kept and a portion is missing. The sample includes 100,000 to 150,000 clones, approximately 91% of them seen just once. General study results and limits: In a largely white British group with more females than males, clonal diversity was possibly underestimated.

The source material was peripheral blood, sampled 28 days after the second AZD1222 dose. V and J are TRBV6-1 and TRBJ1-2, with D perhaps matching TRBD1 (5 bases). The receptor's source is an adult who received the AZD1222 COVID-19 vaccine. The chain's CDR3 is CASSATATGPNYGYTF. Here the CDR3 DNA reads TGTGCCAGCAGTGCCACCGCTACAGGACCTAACTATGGCTACACCTTC.